What follows are 5 T cell receptor beta chains derived from one specimen sequenced in a study of control samples from healthy donors and cancer patients. Method: immunoSEQ multiplex PCR; TCRdb's copy keeps in-frame clones and lacks some. The table includes 130,000 or so clones, over 75% detected once. The sequencing sample was made of blood. The receptors were gathered from a man aged 50-59 years in good health.

The V and J genes are TRBV10-3 and TRBJ2-3, with D possibly TRBD2 on 11 matching bases. From germline, CDR1 is ENHRY and CDR2 SYGVKD. The CDR3 extends over 19 amino acids. V was shortened by 6 bases and J by 3 bases, with 28 bases between the two germline ends. CDR3 sequence (DNA): TGTGCCATCAGAAAAGGGACAGGGGAGACTAGCGGGGTGACAGATACGCAGTATTTT. It is translated as CAIRKGTGETSGVTDTQYF.

The V gene is TRBV20-1, the J gene TRBJ1-1; D is ambiguous. The CDR3 length is 11 residues. Germline V gene sequence: CDR1 DFQATT, CDR2 SNEGSKA (reference sequence). Trimming removed 0 bases from V and 5 bases from J, with 4 bases in between. The CDR3 DNA follows: TGCAGTGCTAGAGATCTAACTGAAGCTTTCTTT. Translated, it gives CSARDLTEAFF.

This chain uses TRBV3-1 (or the pseudogene TRBV3-2) with TRBJ2-6; weak D call: TRBD2 (6 bases). CDR1 and CDR2 (germline): LGHDT, YNNKEL (reference sequence). V lost 1 base, J lost 4 bases, and 11 bases lay in between. The CDR3 length is 16 residues. CDR3 nucleotide sequence: TGTGCCAGCAGCCAAGTGGGGGGAGCAGGGGCCAACGTCCTGACTTTC. Translating it yields CASSQVGGAGANVLTF.

V and J are TRBV27 and TRBJ1-1; D unresolved. This CDR3 has 14 amino acids. The germline V gene encodes CDR1 MNHEY and CDR2 SMNVEV (reference sequence). V was shortened by 2 bases and J by 4 bases, with 11 bases between the two germline ends. The CDR3 DNA sequence: TGTGCCAGCAGTTTAAAGGGTGGAGGCACTGAAGCTTTCTTT. It translates to CASSLKGGGTEAFF.

In its sample, this clone was seen a few times. The gene calls are TRBV7-2 and TRBJ1-1, with D possibly matching TRBD1 (5 bases). Germline V gives CDR1 SGHTA, CDR2 FQGNSA. Trimming pared 6 bases from V and 5 bases from J, leaving 19 bases between. The CDR3 has 15 residues. CDR3 sequence (DNA): TGTGCCAGCAGTAAGGGGTGGGGCCCGGGAACTGAAGCTTTCTTT. Its translation: CASSKGWGPGTEAFF.